A selection of T cell receptor beta chains follows, all from one sample in a study of cytomegalovirus exposure and HLA in healthy donors. TCRdb's copy holds only in-frame clones and misses some; the assay was immunoSEQ multiplex PCR. The repertoire holds approximately 200,000 clones, with around nine tenths as singletons. Sequenced input: PBMCs. Every receptor here comes from a young woman in good health and CMV-seronegative. Each CDR3 is given with its conserved first and last residue. A D gene is named only where the DNA matches it firmly. Clone size appears in some rows only: once, few, many, or a class for an expanded clone.

CDR3nt: TGTGCCAGCAGTTACGGGACAGGGGGAAGCTACACCTTC
CDR3aa: CASSYGTGGSYTF
abundance: -
d_gene: TRBD1
v_gene: TRBV6-5
j_gene: TRBJ1-2

CDR3nt: TGTGCCAGCAGTCCCGACGGGGTCTATGGCTACACCTTC
CDR3aa: CASSPDGVYGYTF
abundance: -
d_gene: -
v_gene: TRBV6-1
j_gene: TRBJ1-2

CDR3nt: TGTGCCATCAGTATGACAGTTAGCTCTGGAAACACCATATATTTT
CDR3aa: CAISMTVSSGNTIYF
abundance: -
d_gene: -
v_gene: TRBV10-3
j_gene: TRBJ1-3

CDR3nt: TGTGCCAGCAGTTTGGGACACGCGAACACTGAAGCTTTCTTT
CDR3aa: CASSLGHANTEAFF
abundance: -
d_gene: -
v_gene: TRBV28
j_gene: TRBJ1-1

CDR3nt: TGTGCCAGCTCACAAGCCACTGACAGGCGCTATGGCTACACCTTC
CDR3aa: CASSQATDRRYGYTF
abundance: few
d_gene: -
v_gene: TRBV18
j_gene: TRBJ1-2

CDR3nt: TGCGCCAGCAGCCGACAGGGGGCAGAAAACACTGAAGCTTTCTTT
CDR3aa: CASSRQGAENTEAFF
abundance: -
d_gene: TRBD1
v_gene: TRBV5-1
j_gene: TRBJ1-1

CDR3nt: TGTGCTAGTGGTGCCCCTGGGGGGGGCAATCAGCCCCAGCATTTT
CDR3aa: CASGAPGGGNQPQHF
abundance: once
d_gene: -
v_gene: TRBV12-5
j_gene: TRBJ1-5

CDR3nt: TGTGCCAGCAGCCCTAGGACAGCTATCCAAGAGACCCAGTACTTC
CDR3aa: CASSPRTAIQETQYF
abundance: once
d_gene: -
v_gene: TRBV6-6
j_gene: TRBJ2-5

CDR3nt: TGTGCCTGGAGCAAGGGACACCAGGTCCCTGGAAACACCATATATTTT
CDR3aa: CAWSKGHQVPGNTIYF
abundance: -
d_gene: -
v_gene: TRBV30
j_gene: TRBJ1-3

CDR3nt: TGTGCCAGTAGGCAGGGTGACAGGGGGCGTGCTCAGCCCCAGCATTTT
CDR3aa: CASRQGDRGRAQPQHF
abundance: once
d_gene: TRBD1
v_gene: TRBV19
j_gene: TRBJ1-5

CDR3nt: TGTGCCAGCAGTGAACGGGAGCAATCTCATACGCAGTATTTT
CDR3aa: CASSEREQSHTQYF
abundance: -
d_gene: -
v_gene: TRBV7-8
j_gene: TRBJ2-3

CDR3nt: TGTGCCAGCAGGAGCTCTGGAAACACCATATATTTT
CDR3aa: CASRSSGNTIYF
abundance: -
d_gene: -
v_gene: TRBV27
j_gene: TRBJ1-3

CDR3nt: TGTGCCAGCAAGCTCCCCGACAGGGCAGATGGCTACACCTTC
CDR3aa: CASKLPDRADGYTF
abundance: -
d_gene: TRBD1
v_gene: TRBV5-6
j_gene: TRBJ1-2

CDR3nt: TGTGCCAGCAGCGCAAGACCAGCGGGAGCGTCCTACAATGAGCAGTTCTTC
CDR3aa: CASSARPAGASYNEQFF
abundance: -
d_gene: TRBD2
v_gene: TRBV11-2
j_gene: TRBJ2-1

CDR3nt: TGTGCCAGTAGAAAAAGAGACTCCTACGAGCAGTACTTC
CDR3aa: CASRKRDSYEQYF
abundance: once
d_gene: -
v_gene: TRBV19
j_gene: TRBJ2-7

CDR3nt: TGTGCCAGCAGTTACAGGGGCCTCGAGCAGTACTTC
CDR3aa: CASSYRGLEQYF
abundance: once
d_gene: -
v_gene: TRBV6-5
j_gene: TRBJ2-7

CDR3nt: TGTGCCAGCAGAAGATCCGCGGGAGTCCGAGAAGAGACCCAGTACTTC
CDR3aa: CASRRSAGVREETQYF
abundance: -
d_gene: TRBD2
v_gene: TRBV28
j_gene: TRBJ2-5

CDR3nt: TGTGCCAGTAGTTCCAGGGTTTTCACTGAAGCTTTCTTT
CDR3aa: CASSSRVFTEAFF
abundance: -
d_gene: -
v_gene: TRBV19
j_gene: TRBJ1-1

CDR3nt: TGTGCCAGCAGCTTGATTGGCAGGTCCTACTCCTACGAGCAGTACTTC
CDR3aa: CASSLIGRSYSYEQYF
abundance: once
d_gene: -
v_gene: TRBV5-6
j_gene: TRBJ2-7

CDR3nt: TGTGCCAGCAGCCAAGTCCCCTCCGGTACGCAGTATTTT
CDR3aa: CASSQVPSGTQYF
abundance: few
d_gene: -
v_gene: TRBV14
j_gene: TRBJ2-3

CDR3nt: TGTGCCTGGAGTCCGGGACAGGGTAACCAGCCCCAGCATTTT
CDR3aa: CAWSPGQGNQPQHF
abundance: -
d_gene: TRBD1
v_gene: TRBV30
j_gene: TRBJ1-5

CDR3nt: TGTGCCAGCAGCCAAGTAGCCTTACAAGAGACCCAGTACTTC
CDR3aa: CASSQVALQETQYF
abundance: -
d_gene: -
v_gene: TRBV14
j_gene: TRBJ2-5

CDR3nt: TGTGCCAGCAGGAGACTAGCGGGGAACACCGGGGAGCTGTTTTTT
CDR3aa: CASRRLAGNTGELFF
abundance: once
d_gene: TRBD2
v_gene: TRBV6-6
j_gene: TRBJ2-2

CDR3nt: TGTGCCAGTAGCGCCCCAGGCGGGGTCTGGCAGCCCCAGCATTTT
CDR3aa: CASSAPGGVWQPQHF
abundance: -
d_gene: -
v_gene: TRBV19
j_gene: TRBJ1-5

CDR3nt: TGTGCCAGCAGTCTGTCCGGGACTAGCGGGATTAATGAGCAGTTCTTC
CDR3aa: CASSLSGTSGINEQFF
abundance: -
d_gene: TRBD2
v_gene: TRBV28
j_gene: TRBJ2-1

CDR3nt: TGTGCCTGGAGTGGGACGGACAGGGTTCAGCCCCAGCATTTT
CDR3aa: CAWSGTDRVQPQHF
abundance: -
d_gene: TRBD1
v_gene: TRBV30
j_gene: TRBJ1-5

CDR3nt: TGTGCCAGCTCGAGGAAGCGGGAGGGCCCCCACGAGCAGTACTTC
CDR3aa: CASSRKREGPHEQYF
abundance: -
d_gene: TRBD2
v_gene: TRBV27
j_gene: TRBJ2-7

CDR3nt: TGTGCCAGCAGCTATTACCCCGGGACAGGGAGCTCCTACGAGCAGTACTTC
CDR3aa: CASSYYPGTGSSYEQYF
abundance: -
d_gene: TRBD1
v_gene: TRBV28
j_gene: TRBJ2-7

CDR3nt: TGTGCCAGCAGCGTAGATCAGGGGAGCTCCTACGAGCAGTACTTC
CDR3aa: CASSVDQGSSYEQYF
abundance: -
d_gene: -
v_gene: TRBV9
j_gene: TRBJ2-7

CDR3nt: TGTGCCAGCAGGACAGTGAACGATTCACCCCTCCACTTT
CDR3aa: CASRTVNDSPLHF
abundance: -
d_gene: -
v_gene: TRBV6-1
j_gene: TRBJ1-6

CDR3nt: TGTGCCAGCCGCGTGGCGGGGGCCCCTAGAGAGACCCAGTACTTC
CDR3aa: CASRVAGAPRETQYF
abundance: -
d_gene: -
v_gene: TRBV6-1
j_gene: TRBJ2-5

CDR3nt: TGCGCCAGCAGCCAAGGGACAGGGTACCAGCCCCAGCATTTT
CDR3aa: CASSQGTGYQPQHF
abundance: -
d_gene: TRBD1
v_gene: TRBV4-1
j_gene: TRBJ1-5

CDR3nt: TGCGCCAGCAGCCAAATTACGACAGCGAACACCGGGGAGCTGTTTTTT
CDR3aa: CASSQITTANTGELFF
abundance: -
d_gene: -
v_gene: TRBV4-1
j_gene: TRBJ2-2

CDR3nt: TGCGCCAGCAGCTTGGGTCGCCTGCAGGGGGGCTCCTACGAGCAGTACTTC
CDR3aa: CASSLGRLQGGSYEQYF
abundance: once
d_gene: -
v_gene: TRBV5-1
j_gene: TRBJ2-7

CDR3nt: TGTGCCAGCAGCTTAACTGCGGGCACAGATACGCAGTATTTT
CDR3aa: CASSLTAGTDTQYF
abundance: -
d_gene: -
v_gene: TRBV7-3
j_gene: TRBJ2-3

CDR3nt: TGCGCCAGCAGCCAAAGGGGGAACTCCTACGAGCAGTACTTC
CDR3aa: CASSQRGNSYEQYF
abundance: -
d_gene: -
v_gene: TRBV4-1
j_gene: TRBJ2-7

CDR3nt: TGTGCCAGCAGTTTGAAACAGGGGGCGTTGGTCTACGAGCAGTACTTC
CDR3aa: CASSLKQGALVYEQYF
abundance: -
d_gene: TRBD1
v_gene: TRBV28
j_gene: TRBJ2-7

CDR3nt: TGTGCCAGCAGTGATTGGAAGGCGGTTGGCTACACCTTC
CDR3aa: CASSDWKAVGYTF
abundance: once
d_gene: -
v_gene: TRBV2
j_gene: TRBJ1-2

CDR3nt: TGTGCCAGCAGTGAAATGTTGCTAGCGGGAGAGGATGAGCAGTTCTTC
CDR3aa: CASSEMLLAGEDEQFF
abundance: -
d_gene: TRBD2
v_gene: TRBV6-1
j_gene: TRBJ2-1

CDR3nt: TGTGCCAGCAGCACTGGGACTAGCGGAAGCACAGATACGCAGTATTTT
CDR3aa: CASSTGTSGSTDTQYF
abundance: -
d_gene: TRBD2
v_gene: TRBV9
j_gene: TRBJ2-3

CDR3nt: TGTGCCAGCAGCAATACAAACAAGGCCCGGGGTCTTCAGTACTTC
CDR3aa: CASSNTNKARGLQYF
abundance: -
d_gene: -
v_gene: TRBV21-1
j_gene: TRBJ2-4

CDR3nt: TGTGCCAGCAGCCCGAGGGAGACGCCTTACGAGCAGTACTTC
CDR3aa: CASSPRETPYEQYF
abundance: -
d_gene: -
v_gene: TRBV5-6
j_gene: TRBJ2-7

CDR3nt: TGTGCCAGCAGCTTAGGAGCGGAGGTAACCGGGGAGCTGTTTTTT
CDR3aa: CASSLGAEVTGELFF
abundance: -
d_gene: -
v_gene: TRBV11-2
j_gene: TRBJ2-2

CDR3nt: TGTGCCATCACTGACAGTAGCAATCAGCCCCAGCATTTT
CDR3aa: CAITDSSNQPQHF
abundance: -
d_gene: -
v_gene: TRBV10-3
j_gene: TRBJ1-5

CDR3nt: TGTGCCATCAGAATAGGGGGAACTGAAGCTTTCTTT
CDR3aa: CAIRIGGTEAFF
abundance: -
d_gene: -
v_gene: TRBV10-3
j_gene: TRBJ1-1

CDR3nt: TGTGCCAGTAGTGTAAACTTCGAGCAGTACTTC
CDR3aa: CASSVNFEQYF
abundance: -
d_gene: -
v_gene: TRBV19
j_gene: TRBJ2-7

CDR3nt: TGCGCCAGCAGTGAGCCATCTAAATACCCGACCTACGAGCAGTACTTC
CDR3aa: CASSEPSKYPTYEQYF
abundance: -
d_gene: -
v_gene: TRBV10-2
j_gene: TRBJ2-7

CDR3nt: TGTGCCAGCAGTTTGGGGGCAGGGATAGGCACTGAAGCTTTCTTT
CDR3aa: CASSLGAGIGTEAFF
abundance: -
d_gene: -
v_gene: TRBV27
j_gene: TRBJ1-1

CDR3nt: TGCGCCAGCAGCCAAGAGCCGGCACAGATAGGGTATTTT
CDR3aa: CASSQEPAQIGYF
abundance: few
d_gene: -
v_gene: TRBV4-1
j_gene: TRBJ2-3

CDR3nt: TGTGCCATCAGTGACAGCGGGAGCCCCTACGAGCAGTACTTC
CDR3aa: CAISDSGSPYEQYF
abundance: -
d_gene: TRBD2
v_gene: TRBV10-3
j_gene: TRBJ2-7

CDR3nt: TGTGCCTGGAGTGTTCGTCACACCATATATTTT
CDR3aa: CAWSVRHTIYF
abundance: -
d_gene: -
v_gene: TRBV30
j_gene: TRBJ1-3

CDR3nt: TGTGCCAGTAGTAGATACAGGACTAACTATGGCTACACCTTC
CDR3aa: CASSRYRTNYGYTF
abundance: few
d_gene: -
v_gene: TRBV19
j_gene: TRBJ1-2

CDR3nt: TGTGCCAGTAGTCTAGGGGGACTGGCTTTCTTT
CDR3aa: CASSLGGLAFF
abundance: -
d_gene: -
v_gene: TRBV19
j_gene: TRBJ1-1

CDR3nt: TGTGCCAGCAGTTTCCGGGACAGGGGTCCCATTCAGTACTTC
CDR3aa: CASSFRDRGPIQYF
abundance: -
d_gene: TRBD1
v_gene: TRBV28
j_gene: TRBJ2-4

CDR3nt: TGTGCCAGCAGTCAACCCGGGACAGGGAGAGAGACCCAGTACTTC
CDR3aa: CASSQPGTGRETQYF
abundance: once
d_gene: TRBD1
v_gene: TRBV6-5
j_gene: TRBJ2-5

CDR3nt: TGTGCCAGCAGCCCGGTGGGAGGGTCTAGCTCCTACAATGAGCAGTTCTTC
CDR3aa: CASSPVGGSSSYNEQFF
abundance: -
d_gene: TRBD2
v_gene: TRBV5-4
j_gene: TRBJ2-1

CDR3nt: TGTGCCAGCTCACCAAGGACAGGGTTCGACTATGGCTACACCTTC
CDR3aa: CASSPRTGFDYGYTF
abundance: -
d_gene: TRBD1
v_gene: TRBV18
j_gene: TRBJ1-2

CDR3nt: TGCAGCGTTGAAGCGTCTGTACCCCACGCGCCCCACAGTTACGAGCAGTACTTC
CDR3aa: CSVEASVPHAPHSYEQYF
abundance: -
d_gene: -
v_gene: TRBV29-1
j_gene: TRBJ2-7

CDR3nt: TGTGCCATCAGTGAGTTTGAGGGTGGGAGCTATGGCTACACCTTC
CDR3aa: CAISEFEGGSYGYTF
abundance: -
d_gene: -
v_gene: TRBV10-3
j_gene: TRBJ1-2